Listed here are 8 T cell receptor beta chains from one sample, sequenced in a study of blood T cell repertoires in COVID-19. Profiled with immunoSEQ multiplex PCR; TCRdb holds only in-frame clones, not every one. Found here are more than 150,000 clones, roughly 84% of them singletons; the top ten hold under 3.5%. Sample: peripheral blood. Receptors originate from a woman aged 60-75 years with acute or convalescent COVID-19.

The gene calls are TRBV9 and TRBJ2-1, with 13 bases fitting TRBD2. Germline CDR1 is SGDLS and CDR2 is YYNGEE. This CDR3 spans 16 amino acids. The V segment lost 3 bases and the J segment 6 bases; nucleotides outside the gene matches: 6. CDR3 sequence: CASSEGLAGLSNEQFF. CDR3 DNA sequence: TGTGCCAGCAGCGAGGGACTAGCGGGGTTATCCAATGAGCAGTTCTTC.

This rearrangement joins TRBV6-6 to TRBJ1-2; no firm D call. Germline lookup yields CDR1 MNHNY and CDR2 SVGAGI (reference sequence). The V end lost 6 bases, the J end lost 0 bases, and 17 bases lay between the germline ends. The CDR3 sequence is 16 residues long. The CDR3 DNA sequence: TGTGCCAGCAGCCGCTACCTCGGGGTCTCTAACTATGGCTACACCTTC. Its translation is CASSRYLGVSNYGYTF.

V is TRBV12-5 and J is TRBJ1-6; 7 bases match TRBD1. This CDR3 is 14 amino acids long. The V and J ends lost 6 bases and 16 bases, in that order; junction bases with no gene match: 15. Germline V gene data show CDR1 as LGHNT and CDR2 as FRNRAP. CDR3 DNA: TGTGCTAGTGGACCGACCACAGGGGCACCCCAACTCCACTTT. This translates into CASGPTTGAPQLHF.

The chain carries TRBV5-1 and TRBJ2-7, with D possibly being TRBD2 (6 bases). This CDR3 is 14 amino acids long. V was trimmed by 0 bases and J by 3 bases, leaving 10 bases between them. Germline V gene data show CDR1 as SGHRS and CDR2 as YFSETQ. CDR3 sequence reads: CASSLDGGNYEQYF. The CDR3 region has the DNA TGCGCCAGCAGCTTGGACGGGGGAAACTACGAGCAGTACTTC.

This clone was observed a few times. The CDR3: CASSRNRDRVTGELFF. In DNA form, the CDR3 reads TGTGCCAGCAGCCGGAACCGGGACAGGGTCACCGGGGAGCTGTTTTTT. This sequence joins TRBV5-5 and TRBJ2-2; 9 nucleotides line up with TRBD1. After removal of 4 bases from V and 4 bases from J, the junction contained 8 bases not matched to a gene. The CDR3 covers 16 residues. Germline CDR1 is SGHKS and CDR2 is YYEKEE (reference sequence). Together with reference TRBV5-5 and TRBJ2-2, the CDR3 gives the full variable domain: DAGVTQSPTHLIKTRGQQVTLRCSPISGHKSVSWYQQVLGQGPQFIFQYYEKEERGRGNFPDRFSARQFPNYSSELNVNALLLGDSALYLCASSRNRDRVTGELFFGEGSRLTVL.

The CDR3 loop reads CASMSPDGDNSPLHF. In nucleotides, the CDR3 is TGTGCCAGCATGAGTCCGGACGGGGATAATTCACCCCTCCACTTT. The J gene is TRBJ1-6, the V gene TRBV2; unclear D gene. CDR3 length: 15 residues. Per germline, CDR1 SNHLY and CDR2 FYNNEI. Trimming took off 7 bases at V and 5 bases at J, with 15 bases between the two ends.

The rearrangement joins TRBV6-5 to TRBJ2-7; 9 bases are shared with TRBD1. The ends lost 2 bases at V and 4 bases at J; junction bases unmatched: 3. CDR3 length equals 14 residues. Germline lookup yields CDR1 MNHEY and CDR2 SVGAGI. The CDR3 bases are TGTGCCAGCAGTTACGGGACAGGGCTGTACGAGCAGTACTTC. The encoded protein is CASSYGTGLYEQYF.

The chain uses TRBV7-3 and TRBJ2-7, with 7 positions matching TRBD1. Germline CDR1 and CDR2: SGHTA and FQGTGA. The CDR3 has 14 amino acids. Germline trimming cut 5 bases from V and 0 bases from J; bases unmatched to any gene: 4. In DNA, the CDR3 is TGTGCCAGCAGCCTGGGACAGAGCTCCTACGAGCAGTACTTC. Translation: CASSLGQSSYEQYF. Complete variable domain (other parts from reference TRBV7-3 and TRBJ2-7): GAGVSQTPSNKVTEKGKYVELRCDPISGHTALYWYRQSLGQGPEFLIYFQGTGAADDSGLPNDRFFAVRPEGSVSTLKIQRTERGDSAVYLCASSLGQSSYEQYFGPGTRLTVT.